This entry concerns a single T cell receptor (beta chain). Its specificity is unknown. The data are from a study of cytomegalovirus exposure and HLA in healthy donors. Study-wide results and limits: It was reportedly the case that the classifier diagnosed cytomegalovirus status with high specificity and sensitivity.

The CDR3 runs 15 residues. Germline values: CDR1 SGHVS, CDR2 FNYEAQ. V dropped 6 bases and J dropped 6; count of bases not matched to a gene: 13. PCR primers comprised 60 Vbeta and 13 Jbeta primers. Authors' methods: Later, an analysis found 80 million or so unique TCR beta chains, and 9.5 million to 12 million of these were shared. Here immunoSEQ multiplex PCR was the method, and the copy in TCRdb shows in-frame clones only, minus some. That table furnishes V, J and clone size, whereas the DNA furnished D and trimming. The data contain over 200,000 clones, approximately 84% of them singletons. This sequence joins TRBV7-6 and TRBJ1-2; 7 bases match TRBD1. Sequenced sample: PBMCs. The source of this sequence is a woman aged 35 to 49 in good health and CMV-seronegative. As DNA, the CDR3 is TGTGCCAGCAGATCTACGGAAGGGGGCGGGGATGGCTACACCTTC. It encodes CASRSTEGGGDGYTF.